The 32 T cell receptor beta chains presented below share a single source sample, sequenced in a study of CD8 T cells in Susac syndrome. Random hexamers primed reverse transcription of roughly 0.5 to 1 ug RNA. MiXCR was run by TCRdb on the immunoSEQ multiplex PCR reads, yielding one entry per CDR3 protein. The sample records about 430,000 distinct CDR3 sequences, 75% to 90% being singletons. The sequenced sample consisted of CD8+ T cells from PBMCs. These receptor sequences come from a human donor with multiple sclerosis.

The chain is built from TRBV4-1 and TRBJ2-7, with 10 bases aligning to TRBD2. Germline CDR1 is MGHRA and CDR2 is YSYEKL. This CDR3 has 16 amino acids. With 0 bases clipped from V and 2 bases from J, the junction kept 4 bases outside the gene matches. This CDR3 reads CASSQDPGTSAYEQYF. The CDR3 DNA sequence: TGCGCCAGCAGCCAAGACCCCGGGACTAGCGCCTACGAGCAGTACTTC.

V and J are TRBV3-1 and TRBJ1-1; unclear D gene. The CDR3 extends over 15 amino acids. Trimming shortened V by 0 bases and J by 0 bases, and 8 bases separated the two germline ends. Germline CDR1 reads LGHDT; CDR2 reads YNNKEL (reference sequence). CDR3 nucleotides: TGTGCCAGCAGCCAAGATTTCGGGTTGAACACTGAAGCTTTCTTT. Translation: CASSQDFGLNTEAFF.

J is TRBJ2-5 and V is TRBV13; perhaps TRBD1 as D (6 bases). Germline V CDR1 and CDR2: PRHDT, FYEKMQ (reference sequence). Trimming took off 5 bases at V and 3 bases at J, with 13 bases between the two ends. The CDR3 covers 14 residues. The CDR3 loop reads CASSPRQEEETQYF. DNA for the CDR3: TGTGCCAGCAGCCCACGACAGGAAGAAGAGACCCAGTACTTC.

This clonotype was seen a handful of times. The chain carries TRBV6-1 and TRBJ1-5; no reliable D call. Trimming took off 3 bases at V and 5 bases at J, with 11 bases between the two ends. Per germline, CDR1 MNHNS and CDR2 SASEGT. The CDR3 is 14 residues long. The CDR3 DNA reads TGTGCCAGCAGTGATGCGGGGTTGCATCAGCCCCAGCATTTT. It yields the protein CASSDAGLHQPQHF.

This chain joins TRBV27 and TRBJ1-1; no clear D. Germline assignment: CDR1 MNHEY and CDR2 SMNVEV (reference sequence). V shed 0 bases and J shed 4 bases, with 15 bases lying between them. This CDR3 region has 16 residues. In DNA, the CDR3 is TGTGCCAGCAGTTTATCCCAGGACCCAGAGATCACTGAAGCTTTCTTT. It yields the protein CASSLSQDPEITEAFF.

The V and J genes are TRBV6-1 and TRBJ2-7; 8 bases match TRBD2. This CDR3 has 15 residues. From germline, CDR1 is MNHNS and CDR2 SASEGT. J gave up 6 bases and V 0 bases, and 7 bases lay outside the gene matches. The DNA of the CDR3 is TGTGCCAGCAGTGAAGCCGTCGGGAGGGGCTCCGAGCAGTACTTC. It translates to CASSEAVGRGSEQYF.

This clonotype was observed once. CDR3: CASSLGDRESLSSYEQYF. CDR3 in DNA: TGTGCCAGCAGTTTAGGGGACAGGGAATCCCTGAGCTCCTACGAGCAGTACTTC. The V call is TRBV27, the J call TRBJ2-7, with 9 nucleotides matching TRBD1. The CDR3 consists of 18 residues. The V gene's germline CDR1 is MNHEY and CDR2 SMNVEV (reference sequence). V lost 2 bases, J lost 0 bases, and 11 bases stayed unmatched.

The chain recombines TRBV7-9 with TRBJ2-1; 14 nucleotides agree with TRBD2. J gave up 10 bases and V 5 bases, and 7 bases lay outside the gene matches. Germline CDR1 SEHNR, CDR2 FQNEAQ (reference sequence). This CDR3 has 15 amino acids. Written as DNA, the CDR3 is TGTGCCAGCAGCCCGGGACTAGCGGGAGTCCGGGAGCAGTTCTTC. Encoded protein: CASSPGLAGVREQFF.

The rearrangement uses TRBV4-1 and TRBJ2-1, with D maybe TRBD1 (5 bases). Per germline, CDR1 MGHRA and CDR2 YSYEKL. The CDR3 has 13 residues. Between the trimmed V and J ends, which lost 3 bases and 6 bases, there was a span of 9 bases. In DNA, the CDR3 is TGCGCCAGCAGCCATCCCCAGGGCAATGAGCAGTTCTTC. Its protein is CASSHPQGNEQFF.

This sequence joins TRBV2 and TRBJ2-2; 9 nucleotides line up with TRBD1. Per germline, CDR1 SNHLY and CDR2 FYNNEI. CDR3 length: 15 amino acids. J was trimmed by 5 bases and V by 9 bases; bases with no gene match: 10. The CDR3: CASLTRDRETGELFF. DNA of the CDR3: TGTGCCAGTCTTACCCGGGACAGGGAAACCGGGGAGCTGTTTTTT. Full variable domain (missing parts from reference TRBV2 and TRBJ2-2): EPEVTQTPSHQVTQMGQEVILRCVPISNHLYFYWYRQILGQKVEFLVSFYNNEISEKSEIFDDQFSVERPDGSNFTLKIRSTKLEDSAMYFCASLTRDRETGELFFGEGSRLTVL.

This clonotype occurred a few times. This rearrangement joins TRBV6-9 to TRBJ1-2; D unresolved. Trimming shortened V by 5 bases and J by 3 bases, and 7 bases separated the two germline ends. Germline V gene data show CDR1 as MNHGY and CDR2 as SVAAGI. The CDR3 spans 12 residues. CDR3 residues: CASSETDYGYTF. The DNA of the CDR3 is TGTGCCAGCAGTGAGACCGACTATGGCTACACCTTC.

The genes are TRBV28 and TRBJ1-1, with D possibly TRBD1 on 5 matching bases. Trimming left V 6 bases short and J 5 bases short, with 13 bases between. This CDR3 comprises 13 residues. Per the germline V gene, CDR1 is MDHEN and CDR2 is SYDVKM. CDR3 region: CASSRGPLTEAFF. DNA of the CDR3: TGTGCCAGCAGCCGGGGACCTTTAACTGAAGCTTTCTTT.

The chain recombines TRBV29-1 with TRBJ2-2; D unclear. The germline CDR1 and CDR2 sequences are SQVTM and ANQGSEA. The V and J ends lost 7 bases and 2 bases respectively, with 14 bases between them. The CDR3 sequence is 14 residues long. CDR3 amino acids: CSAKRTLNTGELFF. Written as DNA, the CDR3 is TGCAGCGCCAAACGGACCTTAAACACCGGGGAGCTGTTTTTT.

The CDR3, as DNA: TGCAGTGCCGACCGGGACGGTGGAAACACCATATATTTT. It translates to CSADRDGGNTIYF. This rearrangement joins TRBV20-1 to TRBJ1-3; D may be TRBD1 (5 bases). The ends were cut back, 6 bases at V and 3 bases at J, with 12 bases in the middle. The CDR3 length is 13 residues. Germline V lookup: CDR1 DFQATT, CDR2 SNEGSKA (reference sequence).

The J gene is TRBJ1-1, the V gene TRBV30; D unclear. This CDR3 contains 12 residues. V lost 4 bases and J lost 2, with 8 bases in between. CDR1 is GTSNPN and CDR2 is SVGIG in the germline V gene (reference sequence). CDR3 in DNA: TGTGCCTGGAATATGGGCAACACTGAAGCTTTCTTT. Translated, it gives CAWNMGNTEAFF.

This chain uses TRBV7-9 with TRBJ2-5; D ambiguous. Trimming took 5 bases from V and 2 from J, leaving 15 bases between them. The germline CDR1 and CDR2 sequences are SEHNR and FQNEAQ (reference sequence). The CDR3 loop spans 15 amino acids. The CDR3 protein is CASSPPTETQETQYF. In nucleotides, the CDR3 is TGTGCCAGCAGCCCCCCCACGGAAACTCAAGAGACCCAGTACTTC.

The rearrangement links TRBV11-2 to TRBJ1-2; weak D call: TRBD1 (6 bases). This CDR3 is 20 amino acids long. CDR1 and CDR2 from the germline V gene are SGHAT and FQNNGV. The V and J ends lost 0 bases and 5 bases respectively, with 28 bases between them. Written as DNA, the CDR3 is TGTGCCAGCAGCTTAGAGGCAGGGGAGCGAAAAAATGGAGGGGTTTATGGCTACACCTTC. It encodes CASSLEAGERKNGGVYGYTF.

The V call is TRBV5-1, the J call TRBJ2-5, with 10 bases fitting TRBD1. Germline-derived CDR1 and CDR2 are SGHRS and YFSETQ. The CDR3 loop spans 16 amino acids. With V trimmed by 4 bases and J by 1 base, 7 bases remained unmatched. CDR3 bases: TGCGCCAGCAGCACGCGGGACAGGGGCCGCCAAGAGACCCAGTACTTC. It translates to CASSTRDRGRQETQYF.

This CDR3 is CATSRGSQLYGYTF. The CDR3 region has the DNA TGTGCCACCAGCAGAGGATCGCAGCTTTATGGCTACACCTTC. The chain has TRBV15 and TRBJ1-2, with D uncertain. The CDR3 totals 14 residues. The V gene lost 1 base and the J gene lost 5 bases, with 11 bases spanning the gap. CDR1 is LNHNV and CDR2 is YYDKDF in the germline V gene (reference sequence). The complete variable domain, with remaining parts taken from reference TRBV15 and TRBJ1-2, reads DAMVIQNPRYQVTQFGKPVTLSCSQTLNHNVMYWYQQKSSQAPKLLFHYYDKDFNNEADTPDNFQSRRPNTSFCFLDIRSPGLGDTAMYLCATSRGSQLYGYTFGSGTRLTVV.

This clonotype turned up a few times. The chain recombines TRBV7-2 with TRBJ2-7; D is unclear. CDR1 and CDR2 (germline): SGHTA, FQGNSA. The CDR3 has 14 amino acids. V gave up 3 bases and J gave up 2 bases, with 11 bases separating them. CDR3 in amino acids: CASSFFTGAYEQYF. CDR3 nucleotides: TGTGCCAGCAGCTTCTTTACTGGGGCCTACGAGCAGTACTTC.

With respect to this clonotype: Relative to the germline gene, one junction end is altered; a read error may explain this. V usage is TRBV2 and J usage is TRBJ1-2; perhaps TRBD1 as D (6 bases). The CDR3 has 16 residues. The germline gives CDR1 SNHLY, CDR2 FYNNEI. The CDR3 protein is CASSEGHRTVDYGYTF. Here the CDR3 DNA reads TGTGCCAGCAGCGAAGGGCATAGGACAGTTGACTATGGCTACACCTTC.

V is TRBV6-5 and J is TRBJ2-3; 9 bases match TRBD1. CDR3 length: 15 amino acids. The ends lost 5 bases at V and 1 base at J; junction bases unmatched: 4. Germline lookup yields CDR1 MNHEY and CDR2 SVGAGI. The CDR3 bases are TGTGCCAGCAGTCAACGGACAGGGGGCACAGATACGCAGTATTTT. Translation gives CASSQRTGGTDTQYF.

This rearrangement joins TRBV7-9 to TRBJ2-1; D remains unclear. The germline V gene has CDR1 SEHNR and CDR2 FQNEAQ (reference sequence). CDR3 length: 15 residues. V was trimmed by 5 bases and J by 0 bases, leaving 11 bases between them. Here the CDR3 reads CASSPWTGSYNEQFF. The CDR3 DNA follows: TGTGCCAGCAGCCCATGGACGGGCTCCTACAATGAGCAGTTCTTC.

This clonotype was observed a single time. Here the CDR3 DNA reads TGTGCCAGCAGCGGGACAGGGATGGACAATGAGCAGTTCTTC. Translated: CASSGTGMDNEQFF. V is TRBV6-5 and J is TRBJ2-1, with 9 bases lining up with TRBD1. Germline V gene sequence: CDR1 MNHEY, CDR2 SVGAGI. The CDR3 runs to 14 residues. V dropped 6 bases and J dropped 5; count of bases not matched to a gene: 5.

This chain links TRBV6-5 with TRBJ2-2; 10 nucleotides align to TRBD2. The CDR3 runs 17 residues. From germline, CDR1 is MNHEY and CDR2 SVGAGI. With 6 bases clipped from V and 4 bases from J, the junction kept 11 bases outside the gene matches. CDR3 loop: CASSYPKAGGSTGELFF. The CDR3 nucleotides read TGTGCCAGCAGCTACCCCAAAGCGGGAGGGAGCACCGGGGAGCTGTTTTTT.

The CDR3, as DNA: TGTGCCAGCAGTTATTCCAGAGCAGCGGATACGCAGTATTTT. Amino acid sequence: CASSYSRAADTQYF. The chain links TRBV6-5 to TRBJ2-3; D is unclear. The CDR3 extends over 14 amino acids. The V gene lost 3 bases and the J gene lost 6 bases, with 13 bases spanning the gap. The V gene's germline CDR1 is MNHEY and CDR2 SVGAGI.

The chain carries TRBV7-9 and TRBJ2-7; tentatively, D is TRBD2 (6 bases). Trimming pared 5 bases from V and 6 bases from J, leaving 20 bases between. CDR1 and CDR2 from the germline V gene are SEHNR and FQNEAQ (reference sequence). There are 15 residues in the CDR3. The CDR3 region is CASSPPLGGIGEQYF. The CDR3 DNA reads TGTGCCAGCAGCCCCCCGTTGGGCGGGATTGGCGAGCAGTACTTC.

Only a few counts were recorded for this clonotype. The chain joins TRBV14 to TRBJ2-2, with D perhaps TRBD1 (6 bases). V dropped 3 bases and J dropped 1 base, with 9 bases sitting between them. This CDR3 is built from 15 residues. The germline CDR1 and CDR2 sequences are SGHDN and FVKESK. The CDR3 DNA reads TGTGCCAGCAGCCAGCTGACAGGGAACACCGGGGAGCTGTTTTTT. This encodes CASSQLTGNTGELFF.

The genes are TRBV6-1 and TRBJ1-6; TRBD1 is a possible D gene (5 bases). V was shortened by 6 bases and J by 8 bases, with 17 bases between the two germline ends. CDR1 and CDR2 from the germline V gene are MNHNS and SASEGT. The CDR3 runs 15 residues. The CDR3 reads CASRLLDEGDSPLHF. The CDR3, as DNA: TGTGCCAGCAGACTCCTTGATGAAGGGGATTCACCCCTCCACTTT.

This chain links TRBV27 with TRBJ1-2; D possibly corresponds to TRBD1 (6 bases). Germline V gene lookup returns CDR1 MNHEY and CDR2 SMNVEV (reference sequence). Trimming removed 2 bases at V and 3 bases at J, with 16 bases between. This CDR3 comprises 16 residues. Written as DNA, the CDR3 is TGTGCCAGCAGTTTAGTGGGGGGGGCAGATCACTATGGCTACACCTTC. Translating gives CASSLVGGADHYGYTF.

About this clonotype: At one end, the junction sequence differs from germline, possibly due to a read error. The CDR3 DNA follows: TGCACCAGCAGCCAAGGACACACTGAAGCTTTCTTT. The encoded protein is CTSSQGHTEAFF. The chain combines TRBV4-1 with TRBJ1-1; D call uncertain. Germline-derived CDR1 and CDR2 are MGHRA and YSYEKL. The CDR3 has 12 amino acids.

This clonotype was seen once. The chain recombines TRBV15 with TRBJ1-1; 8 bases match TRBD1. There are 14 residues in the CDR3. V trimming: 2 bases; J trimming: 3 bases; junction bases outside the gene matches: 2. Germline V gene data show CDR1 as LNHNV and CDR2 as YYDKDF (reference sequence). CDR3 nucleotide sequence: TGTGCCACCAGCAGAACAGGGGGGTACACTGAAGCTTTCTTT. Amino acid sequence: CATSRTGGYTEAFF.